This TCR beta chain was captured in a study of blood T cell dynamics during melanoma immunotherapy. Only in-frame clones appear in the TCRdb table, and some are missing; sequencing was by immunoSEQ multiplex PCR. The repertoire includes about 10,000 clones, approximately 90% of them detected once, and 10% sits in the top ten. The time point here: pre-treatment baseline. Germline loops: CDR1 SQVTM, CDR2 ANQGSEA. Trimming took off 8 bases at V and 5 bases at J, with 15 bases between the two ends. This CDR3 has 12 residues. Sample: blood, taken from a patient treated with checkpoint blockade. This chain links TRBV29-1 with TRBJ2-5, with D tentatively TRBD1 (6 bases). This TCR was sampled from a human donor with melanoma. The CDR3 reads CSLITGTETQYF. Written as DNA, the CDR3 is TGCAGCCTAATAACAGGGACGGAGACCCAGTACTTC.